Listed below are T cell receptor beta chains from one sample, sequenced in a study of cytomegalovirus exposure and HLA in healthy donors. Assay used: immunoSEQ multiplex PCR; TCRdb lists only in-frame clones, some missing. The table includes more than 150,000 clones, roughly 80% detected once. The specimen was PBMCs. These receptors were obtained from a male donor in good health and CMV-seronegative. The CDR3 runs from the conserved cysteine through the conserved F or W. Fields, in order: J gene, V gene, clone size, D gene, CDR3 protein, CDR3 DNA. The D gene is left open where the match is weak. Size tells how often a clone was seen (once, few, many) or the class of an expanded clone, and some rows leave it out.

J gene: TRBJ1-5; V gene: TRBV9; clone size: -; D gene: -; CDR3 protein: CASSVGFGNQPQHF; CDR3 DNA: TGTGCCAGCAGCGTAGGTTTCGGGAATCAGCCCCAGCATTTT
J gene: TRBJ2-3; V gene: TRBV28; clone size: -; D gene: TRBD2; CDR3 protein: CASSSPGLAGGRGSTDTQYF; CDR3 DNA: TGTGCCAGCAGCTCACCGGGACTAGCGGGAGGGCGGGGGAGTACAGATACGCAGTATTTT
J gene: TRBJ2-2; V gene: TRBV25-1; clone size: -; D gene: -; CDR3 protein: CASSEVRLNTGELFF; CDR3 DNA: TGTGCCAGCAGTGAAGTCAGATTAAACACCGGGGAGCTGTTTTTT
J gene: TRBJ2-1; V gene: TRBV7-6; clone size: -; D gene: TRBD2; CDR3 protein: CASSLSLAGDEQFF; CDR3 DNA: TGTGCCAGCAGCTTATCCCTAGCGGGAGATGAGCAGTTCTTC
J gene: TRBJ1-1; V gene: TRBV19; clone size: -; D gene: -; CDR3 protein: CASTRGGSGTEAFF; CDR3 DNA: TGTGCCAGTACCCGGGGAGGGTCGGGCACTGAAGCTTTCTTT
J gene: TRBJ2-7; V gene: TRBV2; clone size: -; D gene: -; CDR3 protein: CASSDNGYEQYF; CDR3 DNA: TGTGCCAGCAGTGATAACGGGTACGAGCAGTACTTC
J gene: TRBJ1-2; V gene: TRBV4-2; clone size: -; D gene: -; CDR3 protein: CASSQDRSGEGGYTF; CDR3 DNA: TGTGCCAGCAGCCAAGACCGGTCCGGGGAGGGGGGCTACACCTTC
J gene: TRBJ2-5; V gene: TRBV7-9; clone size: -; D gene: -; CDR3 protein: CASSPQETQYF; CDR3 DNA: TGTGCCAGCAGCCCGCAGGAGACCCAGTACTTC
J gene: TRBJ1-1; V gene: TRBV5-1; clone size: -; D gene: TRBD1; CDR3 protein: CASSRDRGGTEAFF; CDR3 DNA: TGCGCCAGCAGCAGGGACAGGGGAGGGACTGAAGCTTTCTTT
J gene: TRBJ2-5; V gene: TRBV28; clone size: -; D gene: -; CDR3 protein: CASSLSPGQETQYF; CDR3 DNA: TGTGCCAGCAGTTTATCTCCAGGGCAAGAGACCCAGTACTTC
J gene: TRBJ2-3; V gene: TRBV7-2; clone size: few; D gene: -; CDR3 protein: CASSFGGSTDTQYF; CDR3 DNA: TGTGCCAGCAGCTTTGGGGGCAGCACAGATACGCAGTATTTT
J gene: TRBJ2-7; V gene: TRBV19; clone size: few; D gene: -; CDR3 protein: CASSLSGIRGEQYF; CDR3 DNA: TGTGCCAGTAGTTTGAGCGGGATTAGGGGGGAGCAGTACTTC
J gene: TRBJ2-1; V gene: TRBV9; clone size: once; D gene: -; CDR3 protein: CASSVSGGGDEQFF; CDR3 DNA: TGTGCCAGCAGCGTTAGCGGAGGGGGCGATGAGCAGTTCTTC
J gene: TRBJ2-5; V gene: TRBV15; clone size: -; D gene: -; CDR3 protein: CATSRSKILGGSHETQYF; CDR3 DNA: TGTGCCACCAGCAGATCGAAAATTCTAGGGGGATCACACGAGACCCAGTACTTC
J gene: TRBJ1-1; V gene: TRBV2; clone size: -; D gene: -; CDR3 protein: CASSESSQGQKNTEAFF; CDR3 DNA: TGTGCCAGCAGTGAATCCAGCCAGGGGCAGAAAAACACTGAAGCTTTCTTT
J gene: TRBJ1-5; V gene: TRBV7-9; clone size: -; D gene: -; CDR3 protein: CASSPGQFSNQPQHF; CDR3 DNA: TGTGCCAGCAGCCCAGGACAATTCAGCAATCAGCCCCAGCATTTT
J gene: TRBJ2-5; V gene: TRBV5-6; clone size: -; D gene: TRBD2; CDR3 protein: CASSLGASGKTQYF; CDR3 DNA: TGTGCCAGCAGCTTGGGGGCTAGCGGGAAGACCCAGTACTTC
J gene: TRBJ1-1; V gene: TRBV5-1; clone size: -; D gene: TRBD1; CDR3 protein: CASGPTGGNTEAFF; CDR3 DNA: TGCGCCAGCGGCCCTACAGGGGGTAACACTGAAGCTTTCTTT
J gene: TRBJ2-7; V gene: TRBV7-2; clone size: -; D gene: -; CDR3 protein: CASSSGPPYEQYF; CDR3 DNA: TGTGCCAGCAGCAGCGGGCCCCCCTACGAGCAGTACTTC
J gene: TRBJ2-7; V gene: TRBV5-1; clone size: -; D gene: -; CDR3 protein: CASSLGLQGAAYEQYF; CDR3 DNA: TGCGCCAGCAGCTTGGGACTGCAGGGCGCTGCCTACGAGCAGTACTTC